A single sample is the source of the 7 T cell receptor beta chains below, sequenced in a study of siplizumab effects on memory and regulatory T cells. Generated by immunoSEQ multiplex PCR, the TCRdb table keeps only in-frame clones and is missing some. The profile shows more than 90,000 clones, 85% to 95% of them singletons. Specimen: non-Treg CD4+ T cells sorted from blood. These TCRs come from a human donor in good health.

This clone was found a few times. The chain has TRBV15 and TRBJ2-7; unclear D gene. CDR3 length: 14 amino acids. The germline V and J ends were trimmed by 0 bases and 3 bases, with 9 bases remaining between them. Germline assignment: CDR1 LNHNV and CDR2 YYDKDF (reference sequence). The CDR3 region is CATSRDLLNYEQYF. The DNA for the CDR3 is TGTGCCACCAGCAGAGACCTCTTAAACTACGAGCAGTACTTC.

This clone was recorded only once. The rearrangement uses TRBV10-2 and TRBJ2-2; 10 nucleotides agree with TRBD1. The CDR3 covers 14 residues. The germline CDR1 and CDR2 sequences are WSHSY and SAAADI. Germline trimming cut 10 bases from V and 5 bases from J; bases unmatched to any gene: 7. CDR3: CATTGQGKTGELFF. CDR3 coding DNA: TGCGCCACCACGGGACAGGGGAAAACCGGGGAGCTGTTTTTT.

This chain links TRBV16 with TRBJ2-4; D could derive from TRBD1 or TRBD2 (5 bases each). CDR1 is KGHSY and CDR2 is FQNENV in the germline V gene. V lost 0 bases, J lost 0 bases, and 9 bases lay in between. The CDR3 is 16 residues long. In nucleotides, the CDR3 is TGTGCCAGCAGCCAATCTGTGGGGGTAGCCAAAAACATTCAGTACTTC. Amino acids: CASSQSVGVAKNIQYF.

This chain uses TRBV7-3 with TRBJ1-3; the D gene is possibly TRBD1 (5 bases). The ends were cut back, 3 bases at V and 0 bases at J, with 12 bases in the middle. Germline V gene data show CDR1 as SGHTA and CDR2 as FQGTGA. The CDR3 is 16 residues long. The CDR3 spells CASSFQGRSSGNTIYF. The CDR3 DNA sequence: TGTGCCAGCAGCTTTCAGGGTAGGAGCTCTGGAAACACCATATATTTT.

The V and J genes are TRBV28 and TRBJ2-5, with D maybe TRBD2 (6 bases). In germline, CDR1 is MDHEN, CDR2 SYDVKM. Trimming removed 5 bases from V and 1 base from J, with 14 bases in between. The CDR3 extends over 15 amino acids. The CDR3, as DNA: TGTGCCAGCAGTACCCACGGTAGCGGCCAAGAGACCCAGTACTTC. Amino acids: CASSTHGSGQETQYF.

This chain connects TRBV19 to TRBJ1-1; D is unresolved. This CDR3 spans 15 amino acids. In germline, CDR1 is LNHDA, CDR2 SQIVND (reference sequence). V shed 7 bases and J shed 3 bases, with 18 bases lying between them. The DNA for the CDR3 is TGTGCCAGTACACTTATCGGGCCCCGGGACACTGAAGCTTTCTTT. It yields the protein CASTLIGPRDTEAFF.

The chain recombines TRBV9 with TRBJ2-3; 8 positions match TRBD2. V trimming: 0 bases; J trimming: 4 bases; junction bases outside the gene matches: 4. The germline gives CDR1 SGDLS, CDR2 YYNGEE. The CDR3 is 15 residues long. This CDR3 is CASSVVTSGPDTQYF. The CDR3 DNA reads as TGTGCCAGCAGCGTAGTTACTAGCGGACCAGATACGCAGTATTTT.